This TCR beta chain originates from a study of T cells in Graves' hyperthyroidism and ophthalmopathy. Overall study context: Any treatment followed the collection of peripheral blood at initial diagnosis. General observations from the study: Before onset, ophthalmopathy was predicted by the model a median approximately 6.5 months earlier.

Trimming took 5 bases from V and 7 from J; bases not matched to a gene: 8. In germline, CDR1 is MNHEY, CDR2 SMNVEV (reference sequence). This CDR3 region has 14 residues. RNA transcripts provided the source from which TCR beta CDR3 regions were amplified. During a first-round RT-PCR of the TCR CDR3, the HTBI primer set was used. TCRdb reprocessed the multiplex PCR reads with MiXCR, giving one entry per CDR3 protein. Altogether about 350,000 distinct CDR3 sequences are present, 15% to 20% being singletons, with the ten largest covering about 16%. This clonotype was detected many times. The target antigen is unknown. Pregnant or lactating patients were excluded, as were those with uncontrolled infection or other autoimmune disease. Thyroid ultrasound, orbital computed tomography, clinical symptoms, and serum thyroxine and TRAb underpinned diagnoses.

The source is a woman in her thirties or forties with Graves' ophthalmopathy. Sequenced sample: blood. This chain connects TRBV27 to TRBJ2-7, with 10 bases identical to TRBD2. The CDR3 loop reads CASSPEGLAKEQYF. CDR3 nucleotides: TGTGCCAGCAGTCCGGAGGGACTAGCGAAGGAGCAGTACTTC.